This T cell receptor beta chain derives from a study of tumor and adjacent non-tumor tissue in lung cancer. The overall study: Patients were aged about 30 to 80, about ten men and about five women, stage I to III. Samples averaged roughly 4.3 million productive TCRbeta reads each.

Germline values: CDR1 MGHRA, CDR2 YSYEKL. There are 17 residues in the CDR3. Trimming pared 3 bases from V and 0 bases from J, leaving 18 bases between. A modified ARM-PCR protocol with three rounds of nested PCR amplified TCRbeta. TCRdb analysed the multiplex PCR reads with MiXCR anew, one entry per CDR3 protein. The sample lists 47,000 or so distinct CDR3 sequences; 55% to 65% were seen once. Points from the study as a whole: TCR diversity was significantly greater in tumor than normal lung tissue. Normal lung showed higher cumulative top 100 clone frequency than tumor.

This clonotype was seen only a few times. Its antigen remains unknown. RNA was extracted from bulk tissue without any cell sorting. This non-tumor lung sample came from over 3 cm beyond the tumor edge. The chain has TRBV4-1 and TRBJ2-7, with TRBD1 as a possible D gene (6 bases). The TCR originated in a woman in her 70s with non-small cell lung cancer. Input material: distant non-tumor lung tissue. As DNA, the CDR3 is TGCGCCAGCAGCCAGTTTGAAAGGGGGTCCCGCTCCTACGAGCAGTACTTC. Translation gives CASSQFERGSRSYEQYF.